This TCR beta chain appears in the sequencing data of a study of tumor-infiltrating lymphocytes in primary liver carcinoma (dated by TCRdb to about 2017). Concerning the study at large: Of the five patients, three men and two women aged 30 to 69 years, four had hepatocellular carcinoma and one had combined HCC and intrahepatic cholangiocarcinoma. For each liver tumor, the study sampled five regions along with adjacent normal tissue and blood, and applied TCRbeta repertoire sequencing, expression microarrays and whole-exome sequencing. The tumors of the five patients were staged as T1-T3 N0M0, with maximum diameters ranging from about 4 to 11 cm. A total of 35 or so specimens from 5 patients went through TCRbeta repertoire sequencing, namely 25 tumor regions, 5 adjacent noncancerous liver tissues and 5 peripheral blood samples. Technical replicate repertoires showed high reproducibility, with mean shared-clone rates around 0.91 and correlation coefficients above 0.95. Each sample produced roughly 3.5 to 7.5 million productive TCRbeta reads, and read depth showed no significant difference between tissue types.

Total RNA and DNA were co-extracted without cell sorting from around 20-30 mg of bulk tissue using the AllPrep DNA/RNA mini kit. Between late 2015 and March 2016, 5 or 6 patients in China with histopathologically diagnosed primary liver carcinoma had their tumors surgically resected. Chronic HBV infection was present in the patients, and the patients were treatment-naive at sampling. Fresh tumor and adjacent tissue pieces were bisected; one half was stored in RNAlater at -80°C, the other sent for histology. As to this clonotype: Its antigen remains unidentified. One junction end disagrees with the germline gene, perhaps due to a read error.

The germline V gene encodes CDR1 SGHAT and CDR2 FQNNGV. Spanning cysteine to phenylalanine, the CDR3 consists of 16 amino acids. Only the CDR3 DNA is retained, 48 bases long and in frame from the first base. A constant-region primer and ProtoScript II reverse transcriptase were used to reverse-transcribe TCRbeta-specific cDNA from roughly 0.5 ug total RNA. The TCRbeta libraries were prepared through three rounds of nested multiplex PCR following a slightly modified ARM-PCR procedure. The first two PCR rounds used multiplex TRBV1-TRBV30 forward primers with a Cbeta reverse primer, each for 10 to 11 cycles. Sample barcodes and Illumina adapters were added in a final 25-cycle PCR using Deep VentR polymerase. Amplicons of 200-500 bp were gel-purified with a QIAquick gel extraction kit before sequencing. An Illumina HiSeq 2500 was used to sequence the TCRbeta amplicons, generating 250-bp paired-end reads. The paper's data handling went like this. To recover full CDR3 sequences, reads were quality-trimmed using Trimmomatic v0.33 and paired reads were then merged using FLASH v1.2.11. V, D and J germline segments were assigned to the rearranged TCRbeta sequences using MiGEC v1.2.1b. Clonotype statistics, along with Shannon-Wiener diversity indices, were calculated using VDJtools v1.0.0. Except for diversity analysis, only each sample's 250 most abundant clonotypes were used in subsequent analyses to reduce sampling bias. Starting from the raw public reads, TCRdb applied fastp trimming at Q25, assembled clones with MiXCR and retained in-frame beta chains. Each entry merges the rows of one CDR3 protein and shows their most common DNA and genes. The V and J calls reflect TCRdb's pipeline rather than the authors' work. For this sample there are 85,000 to 100,000 distinct CDR3 sequences; 65% to 70% appear just once. Around 30% of the sample is held by the ten biggest clonotypes.

Study-wide conclusions, independent of this receptor: A significantly larger repertoire fraction was made up by the top 250 clones in tumors than in blood (p = 0.039). Consistent with antigen-driven expansion, pairs of tumor regions showed higher repertoire overlap (mean roughly 35%) than either tumor-adjacent pairs (around 17%) or tumor-blood pairs (approximately 15%). Since the samples were bulk and unsorted, there was no way to compare CD4+ and CD8+ T cell repertoires. Only the TCR beta chain was sequenced, so true repertoire diversity is likely underestimated because unpaired alpha chains were not captured. Only a few patients were included in the study, and the authors note that the findings should be validated in a larger study.

The sequence joins TRBV11-2 to TRBJ2-3; the D gene is perhaps TRBD1 or TRBD2, as each covers 6 bases. Input material: tumor-adjacent normal liver tissue. This clonotype was obtained from a man aged 35 to 55 with primary liver carcinoma and hepatitis B virus infection. Here is the DNA: TGTACCAGCAGCTTAGGGGGGCTAGCGTGGACAGATACGCAGTATTTT. Protein translation: CTSSLGGLAWTDTQYF. Supplemented by the reference TRBV11-2 and TRBJ2-3 proteins around the CDR3, the complete variable domain is EAGVAQSPRYKIIEKRQSVAFWCNPISGHATLYWYQQILGQGPKLLIQFQNNGVVDDSQLPKDRFSAERLKGVDSTLKIQPAKLEDSAVYLCTSSLGGLAWTDTQYFGPGTRLTVL.